This T cell receptor beta chain was identified in a study of T cells in tuberculosis. Study-wide findings and caveats: Shorter CDR3-alpha in active tuberculosis partly drove smaller distances.

Per the germline V gene, CDR1 is SGHVS and CDR2 is FQNEAQ. Trimming left V 1 base short and J 10 bases short, with 8 bases between. The CDR3 contains 13 residues. Sequenced by immunoSEQ multiplex PCR; TCRdb stores in-frame clones only, minus some. The sample carries tens of thousands of clones, 90% to 95% recorded once. With regard to this clone: Antigen: not known.

On average approximately 90,000 T cells per donor were immunosequenced. The receptor comes from a donor aged 10 to 29 with latent tuberculosis or without tuberculosis infection. Some clones in this sample may be carry-over from other donors' samples. Sequencing was done on a sample of PBMCs. The rearrangement uses TRBV7-8 and TRBJ1-6; unclear D gene. DNA of the CDR3: TGTGCCAGCAGCTTAGATGAGGGCTCACCCCTCCACTTT. Its translation is CASSLDEGSPLHF.